This T cell receptor (beta chain) was obtained from a study of naive and memory T cell subsets. The germline V gene has CDR1 LGHNA and CDR2 YNFKEQ. The CDR3 is made up of 15 amino acids. V lost 3 bases to trimming and J lost 8 bases, with 19 bases between them. The sample holds many counts of this clonotype. The antigen remains unidentified. Alpha and beta libraries were amplified separately from the second PCR onward. The beta constant-region primer was an equimolar mix of two oligonucleotides covering TRBC1 and TRBC2. TCRdb itself ran the UMI-ligation and nested PCR reads through MiXCR, one entry per CDR3 protein. Of fewer than 7,000 distinct CDR3 sequences detected, about 7% appear once; the ten largest clones hold roughly 40%. Whole-study results and caveats: In naive cells, over 85% of TCR sequences were seen only once.

Source material: effector memory CD8+ T cells from blood. Noted subset: effector memory, CD45RA- CD27-. The V and J genes are TRBV4-2 and TRBJ1-1; weak D call: TRBD1 (6 bases). This TCR was sampled from a human donor in good health. The CDR3 DNA reads TGTGCCAGCAGCCAGAGGGGGGACGGGGGGTCGGAAGCTTTCTTT. This gives the protein CASSQRGDGGSEAFF.